This TCR beta chain was sequenced in a study of T cells in women clearing cervical HPV infection. In the study overall: Controls' single incident HPV16 infection cleared within 12 months without precancer.

Assay: immunoSEQ multiplex PCR; the TCRdb copy retains only in-frame clones and omits some. Its listing shows around 16,000 clones. Study conclusions and caveats: Repertoire richness, not evenness, was significantly elevated in CIN3+ cases versus controls. TRBV6-7 relative abundance averaged roughly 0.099% in cases and under 0.2% in controls.

The CDR3 totals 14 residues. The V and J ends lost 5 bases and 1 base, in that order; junction bases with no gene match: 4. The V gene's germline CDR1 is SGDLS and CDR2 YYNGEE. As regards this clone: Its antigen is not known. Read sequence stops 3 residues before the CDR3 end, and the germline J gene provides the missing end.

The gene calls are TRBV9 and TRBJ1-2; 8 bases map to TRBD1. This receptor was obtained from a woman aged 18 to 75 with a cervical HPV16 infection that either progressed to CIN3+ or cleared (not recorded which). The sequenced material came from blood buffy coat. Incomplete CDR3 DNA: TGTGCCAGCAGAGGACAGGGAGGTAACTATGGC. Amino acids: CASRGQGGNYG. The full-length CDR3 reads as CASRGQGGNYGYTF.